These 11 T cell receptor beta chains share one sample of origin, sequenced in a study of tumor-infiltrating lymphocytes in oesophageal squamous cell carcinoma. TCRdb analysed the PCR reads with MiXCR anew, one entry per CDR3 protein. The sample includes about 15,000 distinct CDR3 sequences, more than 50% of them seen just once. The source material was esophageal tumor tissue. The receptor set was obtained from a male donor with esophageal squamous cell carcinoma.

CDR3 loop: CASVEGGLEETQYF. The CDR3 region has the DNA TGTGCCAGCGTGGAGGGCGGGCTGGAAGAGACCCAGTACTTC. The chain carries TRBV2 and TRBJ1-2; TRBD2 is a possible D gene (6 bases). The last part of the DNA fits TRBJ2-5 better; the J call may be wrong. The germline V gene encodes CDR1 SNHLY and CDR2 FYNNEI. CDR3 length: 14 residues.

This chain uses TRBV11-2 with TRBJ2-4; D ambiguous. Near its end, the DNA agrees better with TRBJ2-1, so the J call may be wrong. The CDR3 length is 11 residues. Germline CDR1 is SGHAT and CDR2 is FQNNGV. The CDR3 region has the DNA TGTGCCAGCAGCTCCTCCCTTGAGCAGTTCTTC. It encodes CASSSSLEQFF.

V gene TRBV7-9 combines with J gene TRBJ2-5; tentatively, D is TRBD2 (5 bases). Judging by the DNA end, TRBJ2-7 fits better; the J call may be wrong. The germline gives CDR1 SEHNR, CDR2 FQNEAQ (reference sequence). This CDR3 region has 15 residues. The DNA for the CDR3 is TGTGCCAGCAGCTCCCGGGATCACCTAGCCAACGAGCAGTACTTC. Its protein product is CASSSRDHLANEQYF.

V and J are TRBV6-2 or TRBV6-3 and TRBJ2-5; D is uncertain. The tail of the sequence fits TRBJ2-7 better, so the J call may be wrong. In germline, CDR1 is MNHEY, CDR2 SVGEGT. This CDR3 spans 12 amino acids. The CDR3 DNA is TGTGCCAGCACCCAGGAAACCTACGAGCAGTACTTC. Encoded protein: CASTQETYEQYF.

The V and J genes are TRBV12-3 or TRBV12-4 and TRBJ2-7; 16 bases are shared with TRBD2. The J call may not be correct, given that the DNA end is closer to TRBJ2-1. The CDR3 runs 16 residues. CDR3 loop: CASSSGTSGGASEQFF. CDR3 sequence (DNA): TGTGCCAGCAGTTCCGGGACTAGCGGGGGGGCGAGTGAGCAGTTCTTC.

The sample holds one count of this clonotype. This rearrangement joins TRBV27 to TRBJ2-3; D might be TRBD2 (5 bases). Germline assignment: CDR1 MNHEY and CDR2 SMNVEV (reference sequence). There are 14 residues in the CDR3. V gave up 2 bases and J gave up 2 bases, with 8 bases separating them. CDR3 in DNA: TGTGCCAGCAGTTTAGGCGGGTTCACAGATACGCAGTATTTT. Its translation: CASSLGGFTDTQYF.

This clonotype came up once. The chain couples TRBV7-6 to TRBJ1-1; D is unclear. V dropped 5 bases and J dropped 8 bases, with 12 bases sitting between them. Germline V gene data show CDR1 as SGHVS and CDR2 as FNYEAQ. The CDR3 sequence is 12 residues long. CDR3 amino acids: CASSRTSVEAFF. DNA for the CDR3: TGTGCCAGCAGCCGGACCTCTGTCGAAGCTTTCTTT.

This chain links TRBV7-8 with TRBJ1-1; no firm D call. The CDR3 consists of 15 residues. Germline loops: CDR1 SGHVS, CDR2 FQNEAQ. Between the trimmed V and J ends, which lost 1 base and 0 bases, there was a span of 9 bases. The CDR3 coding sequence is TGTGCCAGCAGCTTAGACGGAGGGATGAACACTGAAGCTTTCTTT. Translation gives CASSLDGGMNTEAFF.

This clonotype is medium-sized (0.01 to 0.1%). The CDR3 loop is CASSLIQVRTSTDTQYF. The CDR3 DNA follows: TGTGCCAGCAGTTTAATACAGGTTAGGACTAGCACAGATACGCAGTATTTT. The chain combines TRBV28 with TRBJ2-3; possibly TRBD1 or TRBD2 for D (5 bases each). Germline values: CDR1 MDHEN, CDR2 SYDVKM. Trimming cost V 2 bases and J 0 bases, with 15 bases left between them. This CDR3 spans 17 amino acids.

The chain joins TRBV12-3 or TRBV12-4 to TRBJ2-4; no firm D call. With the DNA end fitting TRBJ2-5 better, the J assignment may be wrong. This CDR3 contains 11 residues. The CDR3 is CASSPRETQYF. For the CDR3, the DNA is TGTGCCAGCAGCCCCCGTGAGACCCAGTACTTC.

This clonotype is large within its sample. This chain links TRBV6-1 with TRBJ2-7; tentatively, D is TRBD1 (6 bases). This CDR3 is built from 13 residues. The V end was cut by 4 bases, the J end by 6 bases, with 13 bases between. The V gene's germline CDR1 is MNHNS and CDR2 SASEGT. CDR3 DNA: TGTGCCAGCAGTGCCACAGGGTCCGGCGAGCAGTACTTC. Its protein is CASSATGSGEQYF.